These T cell receptor beta chains were read from a single sample in a study of control samples from healthy donors and cancer patients. The repertoire was sequenced with immunoSEQ multiplex PCR; TCRdb's copy has only in-frame clones and lacks some. This sample has around 110,000 clones, with roughly 91% found just once. The specimen sequenced was blood. The receptors stem from an older woman in good health. Both conserved end residues are part of each CDR3. Each record gives: D gene, J gene, V gene, clone size, CDR3 DNA, CDR3 protein. A D gene is named only where the DNA matches it firmly. Expanded clones are given a class, and other clones once, few, many or no size at all.

NA,TRBJ2-1,TRBV5-1,NA,TGCGCCAGCAGCAGGACTGGCGCCAATGAGCAGTTCTTC,CASSRTGANEQFF
NA,TRBJ2-1,TRBV15,NA,TGTGCCACCAGCCTGTCCGGCGATTTCGCTGAGCAGTTCTTC,CATSLSGDFAEQFF
TRBD1,TRBJ1-3,TRBV5-1,NA,TGCGCCAGCAGCTGGGACAGGGACCTCTCAAACACCATATATTTT,CASSWDRDLSNTIYF
TRBD2,TRBJ2-2,TRBV5-1,NA,TGCGCCAGCCGCCGTGGAGCGGGGGTTACCGGGGAGCTGTTTTTT,CASRRGAGVTGELFF
NA,TRBJ1-4,TRBV28,NA,TGTGCCAGCACCGTAAGGGGCCAACGTAATGAAAAACTGTTTTTT,CASTVRGQRNEKLFF
NA,TRBJ1-6,TRBV3-1/TRBV3-2,once,TGTGCCAGCAGCCAAGGCAGACCTAATTCACCCCTCCACTTT,CASSQGRPNSPLHF
TRBD2,TRBJ2-7,TRBV7-2,NA,TGTGCCAGCAAGGGGGGACTAGCGTCTAACGAGCAGTACTTC,CASKGGLASNEQYF
NA,TRBJ2-7,TRBV7-6,once,TGTGCCAGCAGCCCCCGTGGGGATGGGGAGCAGTACTTC,CASSPRGDGEQYF
TRBD2,TRBJ2-2,TRBV2,NA,TGTGCCAGCACTAGCGGGGGGGGCCGGATTAGGGCCGGGGAGCTGTTTTTT,CASTSGGGRIRAGELFF
TRBD2,TRBJ2-1,TRBV7-8,NA,TGTGCCAGCAGCTTAACTAATAGCGGGGGGATCTCCTACAATGAGCAGTTCTTC,CASSLTNSGGISYNEQFF
TRBD1,TRBJ1-2,TRBV29-1,few,TGCAGCGTTGAAGGCGGCACAGGGGGCTTCTATGGCTACACCTTC,CSVEGGTGGFYGYTF
NA,TRBJ1-4,TRBV7-2,NA,TGTGCCAGCAGCTTAGATATCGGGAATGAAAAACTGTTTTTT,CASSLDIGNEKLFF
TRBD1,TRBJ2-7,TRBV5-4,NA,TGTGCCAGCAGCCTCGACAGGGTGGGCGAGCAGTACTTC,CASSLDRVGEQYF
NA,TRBJ2-5,TRBV6-5,NA,TGTGCCAGCAGTTCACAGGGTTGGGAAGAGACCCAGTACTTC,CASSSQGWEETQYF